This is a list of T cell receptor beta chains from one sample in a study of blood T cell repertoires in COVID-19. Clones were sequenced by immunoSEQ multiplex PCR, and TCRdb holds only the in-frame ones, with some missing. The sample holds fewer than 250,000 clones, approximately 84% seen once. Sequencing was done on a sample of peripheral blood. Receptors originate from a woman older than 75 with acute or convalescent COVID-19. Each CDR3 is given with its conserved first and last residue. D genes are given only for firm matches. The size of a clone is reported for some rows only, either as once, few or many, or as a class for expanded clones.

>.|TRBV11-2|.|TRBJ2-2
TGTGCCAGCTCCATGCGGGGTATATCGAACACCGGGGAGCTGTTTTTT
CASSMRGISNTGELFF
>.|TRBV6-2/TRBV6-3|.|TRBJ2-2
TGTGCCAGCAGTTTCCTCCGGGGCACCGGGGAGCTGTTTTTT
CASSFLRGTGELFF
>TRBD1|TRBV2|once|TRBJ2-7
TGTGCCAGCAGTGGGACAGGGGGCTACGAGCAGTACTTC
CASSGTGGYEQYF
>.|TRBV19|.|TRBJ1-1
TGTGCCAGTAGTACCAGGGGTAACACTGAAGCTTTCTTT
CASSTRGNTEAFF
>TRBD1|TRBV2|many|TRBJ1-2
TGTGCCAGCAGACTGACAGGGTTTGAATATGGCTACACCTTC
CASRLTGFEYGYTF
>TRBD1|TRBV4-1|.|TRBJ1-3
TGCGCCAGCAGCCAAGATTTAGGGGGCAAAGTAACTGGAAACACCATATATTTT
CASSQDLGGKVTGNTIYF
>.|TRBV15|.|TRBJ2-5
TGTGCCACCTCGGTACAAGAGACCCAGTACTTC
CATSVQETQYF
>.|TRBV7-2|.|TRBJ1-3
TGTGCCAGCAGCCTACAGGGACGAGGGTCTGGAAACACCATATATTTT
CASSLQGRGSGNTIYF
>.|TRBV7-3|.|TRBJ1-1
TGTGCCAGCAGCTTAACGTCGAATCGAGGAGGGTCTGAAGCTTTCTTT
CASSLTSNRGGSEAFF
>TRBD2|TRBV3-1/TRBV3-2|.|TRBJ2-5
TGTGCCAGCAGCCAAGATCGCGGTAGCGGGGGGGGTAAAGAGACCCAGTACTTC
CASSQDRGSGGGKETQYF
>TRBD2|TRBV18|.|TRBJ2-5
TGTGCCAGCTCACCTCGTAATCCAGCGGGAGTTTCCGAGACCCAGTACTTC
CASSPRNPAGVSETQYF
>.|TRBV4-2|.|TRBJ2-7
TGTGCCAGCAGCCCAGACCCGGGGGAGGCCTACGAGCAGTACTTC
CASSPDPGEAYEQYF
>.|TRBV27|.|TRBJ1-2
TGTGCCAGCAGTCTCAGGACTGATAACTATGGCTACACCTTC
CASSLRTDNYGYTF
>.|TRBV7-6|once|TRBJ1-3
TGTGCCAGCAGCTTAACCGGGACACCTGGAAACACCATATATTTT
CASSLTGTPGNTIYF
>TRBD1|TRBV6-2/TRBV6-3|.|TRBJ2-7
TGTGCCAGCAGTAACGACAGGGTGTCCATCCACGAGCAGTACTTC
CASSNDRVSIHEQYF
>TRBD1|TRBV10-3|.|TRBJ2-5
TGTGCCGCCGGACAGGGGCTCCAAGAGACCCAGTACTTC
CAAGQGLQETQYF
>TRBD2|TRBV5-1|.|TRBJ2-1
TGCGCCAGCAGCCCAGGGACTAGCGGGAGCTCCTACAATGAGCAGTTCTTC
CASSPGTSGSSYNEQFF
>TRBD2|TRBV5-4|few|TRBJ2-1
TGTGCCAGCAGCTTTTCTAGCGGACTGTACAATGAGCAGTTCTTC
CASSFSSGLYNEQFF
>TRBD1|TRBV29-1|.|TRBJ1-4
TGCAGCGTCCGGACAGGAGCAACTAATGAAAAACTGTTTTTT
CSVRTGATNEKLFF
>.|TRBV4-2|.|TRBJ1-2
TGTGCCAGCAGCTCTTGGGAGGGTGGACAAAACTATGGCTACACCTTC
CASSSWEGGQNYGYTF
>TRBD2|TRBV7-9|.|TRBJ2-1
TGTGCCAGCAGCTTAGTAGCTAGCGGGAGAACCCATGAGCAGTTCTTC
CASSLVASGRTHEQFF
>.|TRBV19|few|TRBJ1-5
TGTGCCAGTAGTATCCGCAGTAGCAATCAGCCCCAGCATTTT
CASSIRSSNQPQHF
>TRBD2|TRBV7-3|.|TRBJ2-1
TGTGCCAGCAGCCCTGGGACTAGCGGGAGTTTAAGTGAGCAGTTCTTC
CASSPGTSGSLSEQFF
>.|TRBV7-9|.|TRBJ2-4
TGTGCCAGCAGCTTAGTAGGTCCCGGGGTCAAAAACATTCAGTACTTC
CASSLVGPGVKNIQYF
>TRBD1|TRBV6-5|.|TRBJ1-1
TGTGCCAGCAGGGGACAGGGAGACACTGAAGCTTTCTTT
CASRGQGDTEAFF
>.|TRBV7-8|.|TRBJ2-7
TGTGCCAGCAGCCCCCACTACGAGCAGTACTTC
CASSPHYEQYF
>TRBD1|TRBV18|.|TRBJ1-3
TGTGCCAGCTCTCGGGACAGGGGAAATGGAAACACCATATATTTT
CASSRDRGNGNTIYF
>.|TRBV19|.|TRBJ1-2
TGTGCCACCTCTCGGCAGGGAGGCTCCTATGGCTACACCTTC
CATSRQGGSYGYTF
>.|TRBV5-1|.|TRBJ2-7
TGCGCCAGCAGCTTGTCCGACACCTCCTACGAGCAGTACTTC
CASSLSDTSYEQYF
>.|TRBV9|once|TRBJ2-3
TGTGCCAGCAGCGTAGTGGACAGCTCCACAGATACGCAGTATTTT
CASSVVDSSTDTQYF
>.|TRBV19|once|TRBJ1-2
TGTGCCAGTAGTATACGACAGGACTATGGCTACACCTTC
CASSIRQDYGYTF
>TRBD2|TRBV30|.|TRBJ2-3
TGTGCCTGGAGATCTAGCGGGATAACAGATACGCAGTATTTT
CAWRSSGITDTQYF
>TRBD2|TRBV7-8|.|TRBJ2-7
TGTGCCAGCAGCCGCCGGGAGGGTCCGTACGAGCAGTACTTC
CASSRREGPYEQYF
>.|TRBV7-2|once|TRBJ2-3
TGTGCCAGCAGCTCCAGGGGCAGGCTGGCAGATACGCAGTATTTT
CASSSRGRLADTQYF
>.|TRBV7-8|.|TRBJ2-5
TGTGCCAGCAGCCGAGGCGCGGCAATCCCCAGAGAGACCCAGTACTTC
CASSRGAAIPRETQYF
>TRBD1|TRBV19|.|TRBJ1-2
TGTGCCAGTAGTATAGGCTGGACAGGGAGGAATGGCTACACCTTC
CASSIGWTGRNGYTF
>TRBD1|TRBV7-9|.|TRBJ1-6
TGTGCCAGCAGCTCTAGCACCGGGACAGGGTCCTATAATTCACCCCTCCACTTT
CASSSSTGTGSYNSPLHF
>TRBD1|TRBV6-6|.|TRBJ1-3
TGTGCCAGCAGTTACTCGGACAGGGCTAGAAACACCATATATTTT
CASSYSDRARNTIYF
>TRBD1|TRBV7-2|.|TRBJ1-2
TGTGCCAGCAGCTTAGTGGCTCAGGGGGCGGTTGGCTACACCTTC
CASSLVAQGAVGYTF
>.|TRBV14|.|TRBJ1-2
TGTGCCAGCAGCCCCATAACAGGACAGAGCACCTATGGCTACACCTTC
CASSPITGQSTYGYTF
>.|TRBV2|.|TRBJ1-3
TGTGCCAGCAGTACAGGGTCTTTCATCTCTGGAAACACCATATATTTT
CASSTGSFISGNTIYF
>TRBD2|TRBV5-5|.|TRBJ2-1
TGTGCCAGCAGCTTGGCCCCGGGACTAGCGGGGGGTGAGCAGTTCTTC
CASSLAPGLAGGEQFF